The 4 T cell receptor beta chains presented below share a single source sample, sequenced in a study of hypomethylating agent response in myelodysplastic syndrome. Data came from immunoSEQ multiplex PCR; TCRdb stores just in-frame clones and leaves some out. Of around 4,900 clones in the sample, roughly 87% were seen once. The sequenced sample was bone marrow, obtained before or after starting hypomethylating agent treatment for myelodysplastic syndrome (not recorded which). All receptors derive from a human donor with myelodysplastic syndrome.

V and J are TRBV27 and TRBJ2-3, with D tentatively TRBD1 (6 bases). The CDR3 is 14 residues long. Trimming shortened V by 3 bases and J by 0 bases, and 7 bases separated the two germline ends. Germline V gives CDR1 MNHEY, CDR2 SMNVEV (reference sequence). The CDR3: CASSFGQSTDTQYF. The CDR3 DNA reads TGTGCCAGCAGTTTTGGACAGAGCACAGATACGCAGTATTTT.

J is TRBJ2-5 and V is TRBV4-1; 7 bases map to TRBD2. CDR3 length equals 16 residues. Germline-derived CDR1 and CDR2 are MGHRA and YSYEKL. The junction had 10 bases not matched to a gene; V was cut back by 2 bases and J by 4 bases. The CDR3 loop is CASSQFYAGELETQYF. The CDR3 bases are TGCGCCAGCAGCCAATTTTATGCGGGAGAGCTAGAGACCCAGTACTTC.

In regard to this clone: The CDR3 does not end in the conserved phenylalanine or tryptophan, so this is likely a read error. The DNA is omitted, as the CDR3 cannot be located on it reliably, and the CDR3 follows TCRdb's listing. V gene TRBV20-1 combines with J gene TRBJ2-7; the table's D call, TRBD2, was not checked against the DNA. The germline gives CDR1 DFQATT, CDR2 SNEGSKA (reference sequence). The CDR3 numbers 8 amino acids, ends counted. This CDR3 reads CSADSGTI.

Here the CDR3 DNA reads TGTGCCAGCAGCACCAGGGGGAACGGCAATCAGCCCCAGCATTTT. Residues: CASSTRGNGNQPQHF. This chain uses TRBV27 with TRBJ1-5, with 7 bases fitting TRBD1. Germline values: CDR1 MNHEY, CDR2 SMNVEV (reference sequence). The CDR3 is 15 residues long. V shed 6 bases and J 2 bases; nucleotides not matched to a gene: 7.